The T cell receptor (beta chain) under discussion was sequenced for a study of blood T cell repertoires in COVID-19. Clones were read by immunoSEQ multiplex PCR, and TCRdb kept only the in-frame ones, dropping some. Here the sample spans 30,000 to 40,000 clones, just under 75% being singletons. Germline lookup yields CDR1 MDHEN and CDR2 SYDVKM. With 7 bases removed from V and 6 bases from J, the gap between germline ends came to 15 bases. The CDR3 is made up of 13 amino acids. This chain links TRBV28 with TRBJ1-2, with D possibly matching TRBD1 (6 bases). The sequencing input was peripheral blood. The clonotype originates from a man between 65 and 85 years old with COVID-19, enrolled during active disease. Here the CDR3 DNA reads TGTGCCAGCACCCCCGGCAGGGGTCATGGCTACACCTTC. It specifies CASTPGRGHGYTF.